The 32 T cell receptor beta chains given below trace back to one sample, sequenced in a study of shared clonotypes between healthy human individuals. Method: immunoSEQ multiplex PCR; TCRdb's copy keeps in-frame clones and lacks some. The sample includes hundreds of thousands of clones, around 96% of them seen just once. CD45RO-negative, CCR7-positively selected cells formed the naive CD8 fraction, excluding terminally differentiated effector memory CD45RA+ cells. Sequenced material: naive CD8+ T cells sorted from blood. The receptors were sampled from a woman aged 30 to 39 in good health.

The rearrangement links TRBV4-1 to TRBJ1-2, with D unclear. The CDR3 is 16 residues long. Germline loops: CDR1 MGHRA, CDR2 YSYEKL. The ends were cut back, 1 base at V and 0 bases at J, with 12 bases in the middle. The DNA of the CDR3 is TGCGCCAGCAGCCAAGTCTTGGCGGCTGCTAACTATGGCTACACCTTC. Translated, it gives CASSQVLAAANYGYTF.

V usage is TRBV28 and J usage is TRBJ1-2; possible D gene TRBD1, 6 bases. The CDR3 length is 17 residues. Germline-derived CDR1 and CDR2 are MDHEN and SYDVKM. V lost 1 base and J 0 bases, leaving 15 bases between the germline ends. The CDR3 is CASSLSRTESSNYGYTF. The CDR3 bases are TGTGCCAGCAGTTTATCTCGGACAGAGTCTTCTAACTATGGCTACACCTTC.

The rearrangement joins TRBV19 to TRBJ2-7, with a weak D call TRBD1 (6 bases). V gave up 8 bases and J gave up 4 bases, with 18 bases separating them. This CDR3 region has 14 residues. The V gene's germline CDR1 is LNHDA and CDR2 SQIVND (reference sequence). Here the CDR3 DNA reads TGTGCCAGTTCCGGCAAGGACAGAGATTACGAGCAGTACTTC. This codes for CASSGKDRDYEQYF.

This rearrangement joins TRBV4-1 to TRBJ1-1, with a tentative D call TRBD1 (6 bases). Germline V gives CDR1 MGHRA, CDR2 YSYEKL. V lost 3 bases and J lost 4, with 27 bases in between. This CDR3 has 19 amino acids. CDR3 sequence reads: CASSHPSSGYRVSVTEAFF. CDR3 nucleotides: TGCGCCAGCAGCCACCCTTCTTCCGGGTACAGGGTGTCCGTCACTGAAGCTTTCTTT.

The CDR3 DNA is TGTGCCACCCGAGGAGCCGGGGAAAAACTGTTTTTT. It translates to CATRGAGEKLFF. V gene TRBV10-3 combines with J gene TRBJ1-4; no reliable D call. This CDR3 spans 12 amino acids. V was shortened by 10 bases and J by 8 bases, with 14 bases between the two germline ends. Germline CDR1 reads ENHRY; CDR2 reads SYGVKD.

This clone was found once. The rearrangement links TRBV7-8 to TRBJ2-7; D uncertain. Trimming took off 4 bases at V and 0 bases at J, with 13 bases between the two ends. CDR3 size: 15 residues. Germline V gene data show CDR1 as SGHVS and CDR2 as FQNEAQ. Here the CDR3 DNA reads TGTGCCAGCAGCTCCCCTGGACCGCTCTCCTACGAGCAGTACTTC. Its protein is CASSSPGPLSYEQYF.

This clone came up once. V and J are TRBV28 and TRBJ2-7; 10 bases are shared with TRBD1. Trimming at V came to 4 bases and at J to 4 bases, leaving 7 bases not matched to a gene. The CDR3 runs to 15 residues. From germline, CDR1 is MDHEN and CDR2 SYDVKM. This chain's CDR3 is CASSSTGTGVYEQYF. CDR3 in DNA: TGTGCCAGCAGTTCCACCGGGACAGGGGTATACGAGCAGTACTTC.

The chain joins TRBV2 to TRBJ2-1; 8 nucleotides line up with TRBD2. The trim removed 3 bases at V and 7 bases at J, leaving 5 bases unmatched. The CDR3 extends over 14 amino acids. CDR1 and CDR2 (germline): SNHLY, FYNNEI. The CDR3: CASSEPGGLNEQFF. The CDR3 bases are TGTGCCAGCAGTGAGCCGGGAGGGCTTAATGAGCAGTTCTTC.

The chain has TRBV27 and TRBJ1-4; D not resolved. CDR3 length: 15 amino acids. V was trimmed by 5 bases and J by 8 bases, leaving 18 bases between them. Germline CDR1 and CDR2: MNHEY and SMNVEV (reference sequence). The CDR3 sequence is CASSIVPVAAEKLFF. In DNA, the CDR3 is TGTGCCAGCAGTATAGTCCCTGTAGCAGCCGAAAAACTGTTTTTT.

The V gene is TRBV6-4, the J gene TRBJ1-1, with 11 positions matching TRBD1. CDR3 length: 14 residues. The V gene's germline CDR1 is MRHNA and CDR2 SNTAGT. Germline trimming cut 4 bases from V and 4 bases from J; bases unmatched to any gene: 2. CDR3 in DNA: TGTGCCAGCAGTGTTGGGACAGGGGGCACTGAAGCTTTCTTT. Translated: CASSVGTGGTEAFF.

V and J are TRBV7-6 and TRBJ1-2, with D possibly TRBD1 on 5 matching bases. V lost 5 bases and J 5 bases, leaving 12 bases between the germline ends. This CDR3 has 13 residues. CDR1 and CDR2 (germline): SGHVS, FNYEAQ. CDR3 DNA: TGTGCCAGCAGCCCGCGTGGGGGTTATGGCTACACCTTC. Residues: CASSPRGGYGYTF. Combining the CDR3 with reference TRBV7-6 and TRBJ1-2 gives the whole variable domain GAGVSQSPRYKVTKRGQDVALRCDPISGHVSLYWYRQALGQGPEFLTYFNYEAQQDKSGLPNDRFSAERPEGSISTLTIQRTEQRDSAMYRCASSPRGGYGYTFGSGTRLTVV.

The chain carries TRBV2 and TRBJ2-7; D uncertain. Germline CDR1 reads SNHLY; CDR2 reads FYNNEI. This CDR3 spans 13 amino acids. V was shortened by 3 bases and J by 2 bases, with 8 bases between the two germline ends. The CDR3 sequence: CASSDGFPYEQYF. The CDR3 DNA is TGTGCCAGCAGTGATGGTTTTCCCTACGAGCAGTACTTC.

The rearrangement joins TRBV18 to TRBJ2-7; D might be TRBD1 (6 bases). V was pared by 4 bases and J by 1 base, with 20 bases between. Per germline, CDR1 KGHSH and CDR2 LQKENI. CDR3 length: 17 amino acids. CDR3 protein: CASSLTGQFVGSYEQYF. CDR3 DNA: TGTGCCAGCTCACTCACCGGACAGTTTGTCGGTTCCTACGAGCAGTACTTC. Together with reference TRBV18 and TRBJ2-7, the CDR3 gives the full variable domain: NAGVMQNPRHLVRRRGQEARLRCSPMKGHSHVYWYRQLPEEGLKFMVYLQKENIIDESGMPKERFSAEFPKEGPSILRIQQVVRGDSAAYFCASSLTGQFVGSYEQYFGPGTRLTVT.

This sequence joins TRBV28 and TRBJ1-5; a weak D match, TRBD1 (5 bases). CDR1 and CDR2 (germline): MDHEN, SYDVKM. The CDR3 is made up of 15 amino acids. V was clipped by 4 bases and J by 7 bases, with 17 bases between them. The DNA of the CDR3 is TGTGCCAGCAGTTCAGGGACCCTTAATCGGCAGCCCCAGCATTTT. Translating gives CASSSGTLNRQPQHF.

V is TRBV4-1 and J is TRBJ2-5; 11 bases match TRBD2. The J call is in doubt because the DNA end fits TRBJ2-7 better. CDR1 and CDR2 (germline): MGHRA, YSYEKL. This CDR3 comprises 16 residues. The CDR3 region is CASSQNLAGGSYEQYF. The CDR3 coding sequence is TGCGCCAGCAGCCAAAACCTAGCGGGAGGATCCTACGAGCAGTACTTC.

The chain joins TRBV9 to TRBJ2-2; TRBD1 aligns across 9 bases. The germline gives CDR1 SGDLS, CDR2 YYNGEE. The CDR3 extends over 15 amino acids. Unmatched junction bases numbered 7, after V lost 3 bases and J lost 7 bases. This CDR3 reads CASSARTGDIGELFF. DNA of the CDR3: TGTGCCAGCAGCGCCCGGACAGGGGACATCGGGGAGCTGTTTTTT.

This clone was seen just once. The rearrangement uses TRBV10-1 and TRBJ2-1; 9 nucleotides align to TRBD2. The V and J ends lost 2 bases and 4 bases, in that order; junction bases with no gene match: 6. The CDR3 length is 16 residues. Germline CDR1 is WNHNN and CDR2 is SYGVQD (reference sequence). The CDR3 is CASSELTSGKYNEQFF. CDR3 DNA sequence: TGCGCCAGCAGTGAGCTGACTAGCGGAAAATACAATGAGCAGTTCTTC.

V and J are TRBV11-2 and TRBJ2-5; D ambiguous. This CDR3 is 16 amino acids long. Germline V CDR1 and CDR2: SGHAT, FQNNGV. Trimming removed 7 bases from V and 2 bases from J, with 20 bases in between. The CDR3 sequence: CASTDQKGPAQETQYF. The CDR3 coding sequence is TGTGCCAGCACCGACCAAAAAGGACCGGCGCAAGAGACCCAGTACTTC.

The chain couples TRBV4-2 to TRBJ1-1; perhaps TRBD1 as D (5 bases). The CDR3 is 14 residues long. CDR1 is LGHNA, CDR2 YNFKEQ, per germline. The germline V and J ends were trimmed by 1 base and 0 bases, with 6 bases remaining between them. The CDR3 DNA follows: TGTGCCAGCAGCCAAGGGGGCATGAACACTGAAGCTTTCTTT. It codes for CASSQGGMNTEAFF.

The chain links TRBV7-6 to TRBJ2-7; 8 bases are a match to TRBD1. The CDR3 runs 16 residues. CDR1 and CDR2 from the germline V gene are SGHVS and FNYEAQ. Germline trimming cut 2 bases from V and 6 bases from J; bases unmatched to any gene: 12. Here the CDR3 DNA reads TGTGCCAGCAGCTTACCCCGCGGGCAGGGGGCTGTCGAGCAGTACTTC. It translates to CASSLPRGQGAVEQYF.

V gene TRBV2 combines with J gene TRBJ1-2; D is unresolved. Trimming took 1 base from V and 7 from J, leaving 4 bases between them. The CDR3 extends over 11 amino acids. Germline lookup yields CDR1 SNHLY and CDR2 FYNNEI. CDR3: CASSEGAGYTF. The CDR3 DNA sequence: TGTGCCAGCAGTGAAGGGGCTGGCTACACCTTC. Looking up the rest from reference TRBV2 and TRBJ1-2 gives the full variable domain: EPEVTQTPSHQVTQMGQEVILRCVPISNHLYFYWYRQILGQKVEFLVSFYNNEISEKSEIFDDQFSVERPDGSNFTLKIRSTKLEDSAMYFCASSEGAGYTFGSGTRLTVV.

This clone occurred once. The CDR3 region has the DNA TGCGCCAGCAGCCTAAACCAGAGGGGGGGCTCGAACACTGAAGCTTTCTTT. It is translated as CASSLNQRGGSNTEAFF. This rearrangement joins TRBV5-1 to TRBJ1-1; maybe TRBD1 (6 bases). The CDR3 runs to 17 residues. Germline CDR1 and CDR2: SGHRS and YFSETQ. V was cut by 4 bases and J by 1 base, with 20 bases left in between.

The chain recombines TRBV27 with TRBJ2-1; D is perhaps TRBD1 or TRBD2 (5 bases each). This CDR3 contains 13 residues. V shed 4 bases and J shed 7 bases, with 11 bases lying between them. Germline CDR1 MNHEY, CDR2 SMNVEV (reference sequence). The CDR3 region is CASSWGPHNEQFF. As DNA, the CDR3 is TGTGCCAGCAGTTGGGGACCCCATAATGAGCAGTTCTTC.

The rearrangement links TRBV29-1 to TRBJ2-5; TRBD2 agrees at 15 bases. CDR1 SQVTM and CDR2 ANQGSEA come from the germline V gene. The trim removed 6 bases at V and 4 bases at J, leaving 9 bases unmatched. The CDR3 sequence is 16 residues long. The CDR3 DNA follows: TGCAGCGTCGCCGACCCGGGACTAGCGGGAGGAGAGACCCAGTACTTC. Encoded protein: CSVADPGLAGGETQYF.

The gene calls are TRBV29-1 and TRBJ2-2; no reliable D call. The CDR3 consists of 12 residues. V shed 1 base and J shed 5 bases, with 5 bases lying between them. The germline V gene encodes CDR1 SQVTM and CDR2 ANQGSEA. The CDR3 nucleotides read TGCAGCGTTGAAGGGGTTACCGGGGAGCTGTTTTTT. Translating it yields CSVEGVTGELFF.

The rearrangement uses TRBV28 and TRBJ2-7; weak D call: TRBD1 (5 bases). Trimming removed 5 bases at V and 3 bases at J, with 17 bases between. CDR3 length: 15 amino acids. Germline V lookup: CDR1 MDHEN, CDR2 SYDVKM. The DNA for the CDR3 is TGTGCCAGCAGTCCTGGGCCAGGTCAGGGCTACGAGCAGTACTTC. Translating it yields CASSPGPGQGYEQYF.

The rearrangement links TRBV27 to TRBJ2-1, with D possibly called TRBD1 or TRBD2 (5 bases each). There are 18 residues in the CDR3. The V gene's germline CDR1 is MNHEY and CDR2 SMNVEV (reference sequence). Trimming pared 6 bases from V and 6 bases from J, leaving 27 bases between. For the CDR3, the DNA is TGTGCCAGCAGCCCGATTTCGGGGCTCCAGGGTGTTCCCAATGAGCAGTTCTTC. It is translated as CASSPISGLQGVPNEQFF.

This clone was seen a single time. Germline is not matched at one junction end, which may reflect a read error. V is TRBV9 and J is TRBJ1-2; no clear D. This CDR3 has 13 residues. The V gene's germline CDR1 is SGDLS and CDR2 YYNGEE. This chain's CDR3 is CASSVATQPIISF. The CDR3 coding sequence is TGTGCCAGCAGCGTAGCAACACAGCCCATCATTTCCTTC. Looking up the rest from reference TRBV9 and TRBJ1-2 gives the full variable domain: DSGVTQTPKHLITATGQRVTLRCSPRSGDLSVYWYQQSLDQGLQFLIQYYNGEERAKGNILERFSAQQFPDLHSELNLSSLELGDSALYFCASSVATQPIISFGSGTRLTVV.

J is TRBJ2-5 and V is TRBV11-2; D unclear. Germline assignment: CDR1 SGHAT and CDR2 FQNNGV. The CDR3 is 13 residues long. Trimming pared 7 bases from V and 1 base from J, leaving 10 bases between. DNA of the CDR3: TGTGCCAGCAACGCCTGGCTCCAAGAGACCCAGTACTTC. It codes for CASNAWLQETQYF.

V usage is TRBV29-1 and J usage is TRBJ2-3, with TRBD2 matching over 7 bases. Unmatched junction bases numbered 8, after V lost 7 bases and J lost 1 base. This CDR3 is built from 14 residues. From germline, CDR1 is SQVTM and CDR2 ANQGSEA. The DNA for the CDR3 is TGCAGCGGGACGGGGGGTTCGGGCACAGATACGCAGTATTTT. It codes for CSGTGGSGTDTQYF.

The chain employs TRBV4-1 and TRBJ2-3; D gene unclear. Germline values: CDR1 MGHRA, CDR2 YSYEKL. This CDR3 has 13 residues. V lost 0 bases and J 5 bases, leaving 6 bases between the germline ends. The CDR3 region is CASSQDMEDTQYF. CDR3 sequence (DNA): TGCGCCAGCAGCCAAGATATGGAAGATACGCAGTATTTT.

This rearrangement joins TRBV27 to TRBJ1-6; TRBD1 is a possible D gene (5 bases). The CDR3 sequence is 15 residues long. The germline V gene has CDR1 MNHEY and CDR2 SMNVEV (reference sequence). V gave up 5 bases and J gave up 6 bases, with 14 bases separating them. CDR3 loop: CASSPGTGSNSPLHF. The CDR3 nucleotides are TGTGCCAGCAGTCCCGGGACCGGCTCTAATTCACCCCTCCACTTT.